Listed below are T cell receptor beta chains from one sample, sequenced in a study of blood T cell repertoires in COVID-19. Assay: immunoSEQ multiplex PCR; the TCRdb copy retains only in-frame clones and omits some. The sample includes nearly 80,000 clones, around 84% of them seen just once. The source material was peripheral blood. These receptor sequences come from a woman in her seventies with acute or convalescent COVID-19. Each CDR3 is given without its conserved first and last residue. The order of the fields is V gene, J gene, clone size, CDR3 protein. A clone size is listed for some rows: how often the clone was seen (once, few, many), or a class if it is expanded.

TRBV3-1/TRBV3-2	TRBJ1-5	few	ASSQDMSGGGQPQH
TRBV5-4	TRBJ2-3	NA	ASSLELSTDTQY
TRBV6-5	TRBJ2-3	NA	ASKAVYTDTQY
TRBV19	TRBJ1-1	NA	ASKRDRQENTEAF
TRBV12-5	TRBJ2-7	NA	ASGLGVQGGYEQY
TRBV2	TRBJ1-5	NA	ASRRGPGQPQH
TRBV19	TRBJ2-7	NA	ASSLTGQGASEQY
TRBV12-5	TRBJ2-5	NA	ASGLVGTPQETQY
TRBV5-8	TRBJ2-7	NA	ASSSYTSGEQY
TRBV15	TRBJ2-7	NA	ATSNPTGYEQY
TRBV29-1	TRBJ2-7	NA	SVGRDLSSYEQY
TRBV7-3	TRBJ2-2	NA	ASSLGTSTGELF
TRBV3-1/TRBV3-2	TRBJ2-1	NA	ASSRGLGGGEQF
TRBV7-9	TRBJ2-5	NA	ASSPRVWETQY
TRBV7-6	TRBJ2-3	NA	ASSLGLAGGSTDTQY
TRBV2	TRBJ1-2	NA	ASRLTGGNYGYT
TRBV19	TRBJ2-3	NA	ASRESGSSTDTQY
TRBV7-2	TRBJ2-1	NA	ASSQGRGTENEQF
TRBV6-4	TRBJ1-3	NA	ASSDGGSGNTIY
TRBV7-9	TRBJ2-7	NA	ASSREGSEQY
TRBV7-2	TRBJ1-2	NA	ASSLAGRGGGYT
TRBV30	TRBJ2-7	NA	AWSKRLADSVSYEQY
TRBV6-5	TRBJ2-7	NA	ASSRGQGHEQY
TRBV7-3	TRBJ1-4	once	ASSFEGTIEKLF
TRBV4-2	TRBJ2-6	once	ASSLGQGGSSGANVLT
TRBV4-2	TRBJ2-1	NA	ASSQVGGLNEQF
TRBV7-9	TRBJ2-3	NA	ASSHDRAPDTQY
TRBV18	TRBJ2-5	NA	ASSALRETQETQY
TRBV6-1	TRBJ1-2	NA	ASSEYTTGDYGYT
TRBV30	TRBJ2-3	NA	AWAPSGSGDTQY
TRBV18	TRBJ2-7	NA	ASSPPGTGGFWEQY
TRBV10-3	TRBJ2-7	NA	AITPDRVYEQY
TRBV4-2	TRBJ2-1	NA	ASSSQAGIRDEQF
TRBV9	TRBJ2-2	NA	ASSPLLAGGSGELF
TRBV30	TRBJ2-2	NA	AWAPQGTGELF
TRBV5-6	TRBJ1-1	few	ASSRRGRQGGAF
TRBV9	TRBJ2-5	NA	ASSVGIAGDGETQY
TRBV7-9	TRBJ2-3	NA	ASSPDRGFTDTQY
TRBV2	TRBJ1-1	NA	ASRTDTGAAEAF
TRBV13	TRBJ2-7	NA	ASSLSLQGKGGWEQY
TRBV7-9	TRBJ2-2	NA	ASSSPGLAGATGELF
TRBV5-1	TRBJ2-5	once	ASSLEGLAGETQY
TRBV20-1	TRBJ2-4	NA	SASQAPIQY
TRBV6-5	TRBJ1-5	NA	ASSKTGNQPQH
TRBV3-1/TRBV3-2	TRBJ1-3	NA	ASGGRGNTIY
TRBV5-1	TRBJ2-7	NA	ASSFSLAGETYEQY
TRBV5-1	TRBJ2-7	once	ASSLISGSAYEQY
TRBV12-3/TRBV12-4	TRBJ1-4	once	ASSLRVREKLF
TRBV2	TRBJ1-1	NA	ASRVGQGAEAF